Presented here are 26 T cell receptor beta chains from one specimen sequenced in a study of T cell repertoires in cytomegalovirus infection. Using its own MiXCR run on the reads, TCRdb lists one record per CDR3 protein. The table lists around 290,000 distinct CDR3 sequences, roughly 25% of them singletons. The sequencing input was PBMCs. The origin of the receptors is a human donor in good health (CMV status not recorded). Some clones in this sample may be carry-over from other donors' samples.

This clonotype was counted between two and nine times. The chain couples TRBV5-5 to TRBJ2-7, with D tentatively TRBD2 (6 bases). The CDR3 extends over 14 amino acids. The V gene's germline CDR1 is SGHKS and CDR2 YYEKEE (reference sequence). Trimming pared 1 base from V and 4 bases from J, leaving 12 bases between. Here the CDR3 DNA reads TGTGCCAGCAGCTTGATACGGGAGCCGTACGAGCAGTACTTC. This translates into CASSLIREPYEQYF. Filled out from reference TRBV5-5 and TRBJ2-7, the complete variable domain reads DAGVTQSPTHLIKTRGQQVTLRCSPISGHKSVSWYQQVLGQGPQFIFQYYEKEERGRGNFPDRFSARQFPNYSSELNVNALLLGDSALYLCASSLIREPYEQYFGPGTRLTVT.

The genes are TRBV6-6 and TRBJ1-5; 8 bases align to TRBD1. V shed 2 bases, J shed 9 bases, and the junction held 12 bases outside the gene matches. Germline V gene sequence: CDR1 MNHNY, CDR2 SVGAGI (reference sequence). This CDR3 has 16 amino acids. The CDR3 is CASSYSMSGGIRPQHF. DNA of the CDR3: TGTGCCAGCAGTTACAGTATGTCAGGGGGCATAAGGCCCCAGCATTTT.

This clonotype was seen repeatedly, ten times or more. The chain is built from TRBV28 and TRBJ2-7; D not certain. The CDR3 has 15 amino acids. Trimming removed 10 bases from V and 0 bases from J, with 19 bases in between. Per the germline V gene, CDR1 is MDHEN and CDR2 is SYDVKM. The CDR3 nucleotides are TGTGCCACCTACCCATTACGTGAATCCTCCTACGAGCAGTACTTC. This sequence encodes CATYPLRESSYEQYF.

The genes are TRBV12-3 or TRBV12-4 and TRBJ2-5; 11 nucleotides align to TRBD2. J was trimmed by 0 bases and V by 7 bases; bases with no gene match: 10. CDR3 size: 17 residues. The CDR3 loop reads CASIKTSGGSYQETQYF. The CDR3 DNA reads as TGTGCCAGCATTAAAACTAGCGGGGGTTCCTACCAAGAGACCCAGTACTTC.

This CDR3 is CASSRNQGAAFF. The CDR3 DNA reads TGTGCCAGCAGCCGGAATCAGGGGGCGGCTTTCTTT. V and J are TRBV3-1 and TRBJ1-1; 8 bases line up with TRBD1. This CDR3 has 12 residues. J was trimmed by 11 bases and V by 4 bases; bases with no gene match: 6. Germline V gene lookup returns CDR1 LGHDT and CDR2 YNNKEL (reference sequence).

This clonotype has at least ten counts. The chain combines TRBV7-2 with TRBJ1-5; D not resolved. Trimming pared 3 bases from V and 1 base from J, leaving 13 bases between. Germline-derived CDR1 and CDR2 are SGHTA and FQGNSA. The CDR3 covers 16 residues. CDR3 residues: CASSLLGGLSNQPQHF. In DNA, the CDR3 is TGTGCCAGCAGCTTGTTAGGAGGGCTGAGCAATCAGCCCCAGCATTTT.

The gene calls are TRBV7-2 and TRBJ2-7; 7 nucleotides match TRBD2. The trim removed 5 bases at V and 5 bases at J, leaving 9 bases unmatched. Germline loops: CDR1 SGHTA, CDR2 FQGNSA. The CDR3 has 14 amino acids. The CDR3 loop is CASSARFRGDEQYF. The CDR3 DNA reads as TGTGCCAGCAGCGCCCGTTTCCGGGGGGACGAGCAGTACTTC.

This chain uses TRBV19 with TRBJ2-6, with D possibly matching TRBD1 (6 bases). From germline, CDR1 is LNHDA and CDR2 SQIVND (reference sequence). The CDR3 is made up of 15 amino acids. V shed 4 bases and J shed 4 bases, with 11 bases lying between them. The DNA for the CDR3 is TGTGCCAGTAGTAACAGGGCCTCCGGGGCCAACGTCCTGACTTTC. It encodes CASSNRASGANVLTF.

The rearrangement uses TRBV29-1 and TRBJ2-4; no clear D gene. The germline CDR1 and CDR2 sequences are SQVTM and ANQGSEA. Trimming shortened V by 7 bases and J by 1 base, and 8 bases separated the two germline ends. CDR3 length: 12 residues. The CDR3 is CSALGAKNIQYF. DNA for the CDR3: TGCAGCGCTCTGGGGGCCAAAAACATTCAGTACTTC.

This clonotype was detected ten times or more. Here the CDR3 DNA reads TGTGCCAGCAGCTACGCCTACGAGCAGTACTTC. Amino acid sequence: CASSYAYEQYF. The V call is TRBV7-2, the J call TRBJ2-7, with unresolved D. Between the trimmed V and J ends, which lost 4 bases and 2 bases, there was a span of 3 bases. CDR1 is SGHTA, CDR2 FQGNSA, per germline. The CDR3 runs 11 residues.

The sample holds many counts of this clonotype. The chain employs TRBV10-3 and TRBJ2-1, with 8 positions matching TRBD2. The germline CDR1 and CDR2 sequences are ENHRY and SYGVKD. The CDR3 length is 17 residues. V was clipped by 0 bases and J by 2 bases; unmatched bases: 6. The CDR3 DNA reads TGTGCCATCAGTGAGTCGAAACTAGCGGCCCCCTACAATGAGCAGTTCTTC. Protein: CAISESKLAAPYNEQFF.

This clonotype was counted many times. The chain recombines TRBV7-8 with TRBJ2-7; 9 nucleotides agree with TRBD1. The CDR3 runs to 16 residues. Germline CDR1 is SGHVS and CDR2 is FQNEAQ. J gave up 3 bases and V 2 bases, and 8 bases lay outside the gene matches. In DNA, the CDR3 is TGTGCCAGCAGCTTAACCCGGACAGGGGACCTCTACGAGCAGTACTTC. Amino acid sequence: CASSLTRTGDLYEQYF.

The chain joins TRBV11-2 to TRBJ2-7; tentatively, D is TRBD1 (5 bases). CDR1 and CDR2 from the germline V gene are SGHAT and FQNNGV. V dropped 0 bases and J dropped 0 bases, with 9 bases sitting between them. The length of the CDR3 is 15 residues. The CDR3 protein is CASSLEGESSYEQYF. As DNA, the CDR3 is TGTGCCAGCAGCTTAGAAGGGGAAAGCTCCTACGAGCAGTACTTC.

This clonotype has just a few counts. This chain uses TRBV27 with TRBJ1-4; D gene ambiguous. Germline CDR1 and CDR2: MNHEY and SMNVEV (reference sequence). CDR3 length: 15 amino acids. The V end lost 4 bases, the J end lost 4 bases, and 13 bases lay between the germline ends. The CDR3 spells CASSYFGRDNEKLFF. DNA of the CDR3: TGTGCCAGCAGTTACTTTGGGAGGGATAATGAAAAACTGTTTTTT.

A few counts support this clonotype. The chain carries TRBV5-1 and TRBJ1-2; the D is unclear. V dropped 0 bases and J dropped 0 bases, with 6 bases sitting between them. The CDR3 is 14 amino acids. The germline gives CDR1 SGHRS, CDR2 YFSETQ. The CDR3 reads CASSLDEANYGYTF. The CDR3 DNA reads TGCGCCAGCAGCTTGGATGAAGCTAACTATGGCTACACCTTC.

Many counts were recorded for this clonotype. The chain uses TRBV28 and TRBJ1-5; 9 bases fit TRBD1. The CDR3 covers 17 residues. V lost 6 bases and J lost 4; bases outside the gene matches: 13. CDR1 is MDHEN, CDR2 SYDVKM, per germline. The CDR3 spells CASSRGGQGGKNQPQHF. DNA for the CDR3: TGTGCCAGCAGCCGGGGGGGACAGGGAGGAAAAAATCAGCCCCAGCATTTT.

To note about this clonotype: A much more abundant neighbour one base away suggests this may be a read error. The chain has TRBV7-2 and TRBJ1-4; the D is unclear. CDR3 size: 19 residues. The germline gives CDR1 SGHTA, CDR2 FQGNSA. Trimming cost V 5 bases and J 0 bases, with 22 bases left between them. CDR3 in DNA: TGTGCCAGCAGCCCCAACATGGGGTTCAACGGGGCAACTAATGAAAAACTGTTTTTT. This translates into CASSPNMGFNGATNEKLFF.

The rearrangement uses TRBV6-1 and TRBJ2-4, with TRBD2 identical over 12 bases. Unmatched junction bases numbered 9, after V lost 2 bases and J lost 1 base. CDR3 length: 19 amino acids. The V gene's germline CDR1 is MNHNS and CDR2 SASEGT. The CDR3 nucleotides read TGTGCCAGCAGTGAACTTAAAGGACTAGCGGGAATGGCCAAAAACATTCAGTACTTC. This sequence encodes CASSELKGLAGMAKNIQYF.

V and J are TRBV5-1 and TRBJ2-1; 7 nucleotides agree with TRBD1. The CDR3 is 14 amino acids. Germline CDR1 SGHRS, CDR2 YFSETQ. The ends lost 5 bases at V and 8 bases at J; junction bases unmatched: 10. Here the CDR3 reads CASRVQQGPDEQFF. CDR3 DNA: TGCGCCAGCAGAGTACAACAGGGGCCGGATGAGCAGTTCTTC.

In this sample, this clonotype turned up a few times. The rearrangement uses TRBV7-2 and TRBJ2-3, with 8 bases matching TRBD2. CDR3 length: 16 residues. Germline values: CDR1 SGHTA, CDR2 FQGNSA. Trimming took 5 bases from V and 1 from J; bases not matched to a gene: 8. The DNA for the CDR3 is TGTGCCAGCAGCGCGGCGGCGGGGGGCGGCACAGATACGCAGTATTTT. Translating gives CASSAAAGGGTDTQYF.

This clonotype has more than one count but fewer than ten. The CDR3 DNA sequence: TGTGCCATTATGGACAGCGGGGATCAGCCCCAGCATTTT. This encodes CAIMDSGDQPQHF. The V gene is TRBV10-3, the J gene TRBJ1-5, with D possibly being TRBD1 (6 bases). Per the germline V gene, CDR1 is ENHRY and CDR2 is SYGVKD. CDR3 size: 13 residues. Trimming removed 9 bases at V and 5 bases at J, with 14 bases between.

This clonotype was seen repeatedly, ten times or more. The chain combines TRBV7-3 with TRBJ2-1; TRBD1 is a possible D gene (6 bases). This CDR3 contains 14 residues. The V end was cut by 1 base, the J end by 7 bases, with 11 bases between. CDR1 is SGHTA, CDR2 FQGTGA, per germline. Here the CDR3 DNA reads TGTGCCAGCAGCTTAATGGCAGGGGAGAATGAGCAGTTCTTC. Translated: CASSLMAGENEQFF. Looking up the rest from reference TRBV7-3 and TRBJ2-1 gives the full variable domain: GAGVSQTPSNKVTEKGKYVELRCDPISGHTALYWYRQSLGQGPEFLIYFQGTGAADDSGLPNDRFFAVRPEGSVSTLKIQRTERGDSAVYLCASSLMAGENEQFFGPGTRLTVL.

V is TRBV20-1 and J is TRBJ2-7; 12 nucleotides align to TRBD1. Looked up from germline, CDR1 is DFQATT and CDR2 is SNEGSKA (reference sequence). The CDR3 contains 13 residues. After removal of 7 bases from V and 7 bases from J, the junction contained 8 bases not matched to a gene. CDR3 amino acids: CSVPGQGAREQYF. CDR3 DNA: TGCAGTGTACCGGGACAGGGGGCCAGAGAGCAGTACTTC.

The chain combines TRBV28 with TRBJ2-3; 8 nucleotides align to TRBD2. The CDR3 consists of 14 residues. V dropped 11 bases and J dropped 1; count of bases not matched to a gene: 8. Per the germline V gene, CDR1 is MDHEN and CDR2 is SYDVKM. The CDR3, as DNA: TGTGCCGGACAAGCGGGGGCGGGCACAGATACGCAGTATTTT. Protein product: CAGQAGAGTDTQYF.

This clonotype was seen a handful of times. The gene calls are TRBV3-1 and TRBJ2-7; 10 bases fit TRBD1. V lost 1 base to trimming and J lost 6 bases; unmatched junction nucleotides: 0. The germline V gene has CDR1 LGHDT and CDR2 YNNKEL (reference sequence). The CDR3 totals 13 residues. The CDR3 nucleotides are TGTGCCAGCAGCCAAGGGACAGGGGGCGAGCAGTACTTC. Encoded protein: CASSQGTGGEQYF.

V and J are TRBV7-9 and TRBJ2-1; no clear D gene. CDR3 size: 13 residues. Trimming left V 8 bases short and J 8 bases short, with 16 bases between. CDR1 is SEHNR, CDR2 FQNEAQ, per germline (reference sequence). CDR3 amino acids: CASGPSKAHEQFF. The CDR3, as DNA: TGTGCCAGCGGCCCCTCAAAGGCCCATGAGCAGTTCTTC. The full variable domain, its missing parts supplied by reference TRBV7-9 and TRBJ2-1, is DTGVSQNPRHKITKRGQNVTFRCDPISEHNRLYWYRQTLGQGPEFLTYFQNEAQLEKSRLLSDRFSAERPKGSFSTLEIQRTEQGDSAMYLCASGPSKAHEQFFGPGTRLTVL.